Presented here are 25 T cell receptor beta chains from one specimen sequenced in a study of T cell repertoires in cytomegalovirus infection. Their target antigens are unknown. TCRdb used MiXCR to reprocess the reads, holding one entry per CDR3 protein. Here the sample spans under 200,000 distinct CDR3 sequences, less than 25% being singletons. The sample in question was CD8+ T cells from cultured PBMCs, obtained from culture after CMV antigen stimulation. The receptors come from a human donor in good health (CMV status not recorded). Some clones in this sample may be carry-over from other donors' samples.

The chain recombines TRBV6-2 or TRBV6-3 with TRBJ2-1; D ambiguous. This CDR3 is built from 13 residues. Looked up from germline, CDR1 is MNHEY and CDR2 is SVGEGT. Trimming left V 2 bases short and J 8 bases short, with 10 bases between. CDR3 nucleotides: TGTGCCAGCAGTTACAGGGCAGTCCATGAGCAGTTCTTC. Residues: CASSYRAVHEQFF.

The V call is TRBV29-1, the J call TRBJ1-5; 8 positions match TRBD1. From germline, CDR1 is SQVTM and CDR2 ANQGSEA. The trim removed 5 bases at V and 0 bases at J, leaving 3 bases unmatched. The CDR3 totals 14 residues. Here the CDR3 DNA reads TGCAGCGTTTGGACAGGGATTAGCAATCAGCCCCAGCATTTT. This encodes CSVWTGISNQPQHF.

The chain combines TRBV7-2 with TRBJ1-1, with no clear D. Trimming removed 7 bases at V and 7 bases at J, with 10 bases between. CDR1 and CDR2 (germline): SGHTA, FQGNSA. CDR3 size: 11 residues. CDR3 amino acids: CASTTAGEAFF. The CDR3 coding sequence is TGTGCCAGCACCACGGCAGGTGAAGCTTTCTTT.

This clonotype was detected ten times or more. The genes are TRBV7-2 and TRBJ2-7, with D tentatively TRBD2 (5 bases). Per the germline V gene, CDR1 is SGHTA and CDR2 is FQGNSA. V was shortened by 0 bases and J by 2 bases, with 14 bases between the two germline ends. The length of the CDR3 is 16 residues. The CDR3 sequence is CASSLAEAVIPYEQYF. The CDR3 DNA sequence: TGTGCCAGCAGCTTAGCGGAGGCAGTAATCCCCTACGAGCAGTACTTC.

This clonotype turned up a few times. The CDR3 here is CSADTGGTEAFF. For the CDR3, the DNA is TGCAGTGCTGATACAGGGGGCACTGAAGCTTTCTTT. The genes are TRBV20-1 and TRBJ1-1, with TRBD1 matching over 8 bases. The junction had 3 bases not matched to a gene; V was cut back by 5 bases and J by 4 bases. Germline CDR1 is DFQATT and CDR2 is SNEGSKA (reference sequence). CDR3 length equals 12 residues.

This clonotype showed up just a few times. This chain links TRBV6-5 with TRBJ1-2; 9 bases align to TRBD1. The length of the CDR3 is 15 residues. CDR1 and CDR2 from the germline V gene are MNHEY and SVGAGI. J was trimmed by 4 bases and V by 2 bases; bases with no gene match: 5. This CDR3 reads CASSYGTGITYGYTF. CDR3 DNA sequence: TGTGCCAGCAGTTACGGGACAGGGATCACCTATGGCTACACCTTC.

This clonotype has a handful of counts. The chain links TRBV4-2 to TRBJ1-4, with D uncertain. CDR1 and CDR2 from the germline V gene are LGHNA and YNFKEQ. The germline V and J ends were trimmed by 0 bases and 7 bases, with 12 bases remaining between them. The length of the CDR3 is 15 residues. The CDR3 here is CASSQDTATREKLFF. The CDR3 region has the DNA TGTGCCAGCAGCCAAGATACAGCAACTCGTGAAAAACTGTTTTTT.

This clonotype showed up many times. This sequence joins TRBV12-3 or TRBV12-4 and TRBJ2-7, with 8 bases that match TRBD2. The CDR3 runs 12 residues. Losses at the gene ends were 7 bases for V and 4 bases for J; bases not matched to a gene: 3. DNA for the CDR3: TGTGCCAGCACCGGGGGGGGTTACGAGCAGTACTTC. Its protein product is CASTGGGYEQYF.

The V gene is TRBV7-6, the J gene TRBJ1-2; possibly TRBD1 for D (5 bases). Trimming took 0 bases from V and 3 from J, leaving 14 bases between them. The CDR3 totals 16 residues. CDR1 SGHVS and CDR2 FNYEAQ come from the germline V gene. CDR3 coding DNA: TGTGCCAGCAGCTTAGCGCTAGACAGCATAGACTATGGCTACACCTTC. Residues: CASSLALDSIDYGYTF.

V is TRBV12-3 or TRBV12-4 and J is TRBJ1-2; maybe TRBD1 (5 bases). This CDR3 is 13 amino acids long. With 7 bases removed from V and 8 bases from J, the gap between germline ends came to 17 bases. Here the CDR3 DNA reads TGTGCCAGCAACGGACACCCTTTGGGAGGCTACACCTTC. Translated: CASNGHPLGGYTF.

This sequence joins TRBV7-9 and TRBJ2-7, with 7 positions matching TRBD2. CDR3 length: 16 amino acids. Germline V gives CDR1 SEHNR, CDR2 FQNEAQ (reference sequence). Trimming cost V 4 bases and J 2 bases; bases outside gene matches: 11. In nucleotides, the CDR3 is TGTGCCAGCAGCTCGGGTGGGGGAGCGGGGACCTACGAGCAGTACTTC. Amino acid sequence: CASSSGGGAGTYEQYF. Drawing the rest from reference TRBV7-9 and TRBJ2-7, the complete variable domain is DTGVSQNPRHKITKRGQNVTFRCDPISEHNRLYWYRQTLGQGPEFLTYFQNEAQLEKSRLLSDRFSAERPKGSFSTLEIQRTEQGDSAMYLCASSSGGGAGTYEQYFGPGTRLTVT.

The J gene is TRBJ1-1, the V gene TRBV27; D may be TRBD1 (5 bases). Trimming removed 5 bases at V and 0 bases at J, with 10 bases between. The CDR3 totals 14 residues. CDR1 and CDR2 from the germline V gene are MNHEY and SMNVEV (reference sequence). The CDR3 loop is CASSDQGMNTEAFF. The CDR3 DNA sequence: TGTGCCAGCAGTGACCAGGGTATGAACACTGAAGCTTTCTTT.

The chain links TRBV10-3 to TRBJ2-1; D is possibly TRBD1 (6 bases). There are 11 residues in the CDR3. Deletions cut 5 bases from V and 9 bases from J, with 8 bases between. CDR1 and CDR2 (germline): ENHRY, SYGVKD. This chain's CDR3 is CAISTGFEQFF. In DNA, the CDR3 is TGTGCCATCAGTACAGGGTTTGAGCAGTTCTTC.

This sequence joins TRBV6-4 and TRBJ2-1; 16 bases map to TRBD2. V lost 6 bases, J lost 9 bases, and 8 bases stayed unmatched. The CDR3 covers 16 residues. Germline lookup yields CDR1 MRHNA and CDR2 SNTAGT. The CDR3 DNA reads TGTGCCAGCAGCCCCTCGGGGACTAGCGGGGGGGCTGAGCAGTTCTTC. This sequence encodes CASSPSGTSGGAEQFF.

About this clonotype itself: A clone one base away is much larger, so this may be a read error. The genes are TRBV7-9 and TRBJ2-1; perhaps D is TRBD1 or TRBD2 (7 bases each). Germline V CDR1 and CDR2: SEHNR, FQNEAQ (reference sequence). This CDR3 has 17 residues. The V end lost 5 bases, the J end lost 1 base, and 18 bases lay between the germline ends. The CDR3 region is CASSRPGGQRSYNEQFF. In DNA form, the CDR3 reads TGTGCCAGCAGCCGACCGGGGGGACAGAGATCCTACAATGAGCAGTTCTTC.

In nucleotides, the CDR3 is TGTGCCAGCAGCTCTCGTCCCGGGACAGGGAGAAGAGACTATGGCTACACCTTC. It translates to CASSSRPGTGRRDYGYTF. The chain uses TRBV7-9 and TRBJ1-2; 9 bases align to TRBD1. The junction had 15 bases not matched to a gene; V was cut back by 4 bases and J by 3 bases. This CDR3 region has 18 residues. CDR1 SEHNR and CDR2 FQNEAQ come from the germline V gene (reference sequence).

There are many counts of this clonotype. This chain uses TRBV6-2 or TRBV6-3 with TRBJ1-1; D is uncertain. This CDR3 is built from 14 residues. Trimming removed 0 bases from V and 10 bases from J, with 15 bases in between. From germline, CDR1 is MNHEY and CDR2 SVGEGT. CDR3 nucleotides: TGTGCCAGCAGTTACTCGTCCGCCGGGCGGGGAGCTTTCTTT. Its protein is CASSYSSAGRGAFF.

In its sample, this clonotype was seen a few times. V is TRBV6-2 or TRBV6-3 and J is TRBJ2-7, with D unresolved. CDR1 MNHEY and CDR2 SVGEGT come from the germline V gene. CDR3 length: 14 amino acids. The V gene lost 2 bases and the J gene lost 3 bases, with 11 bases spanning the gap. The CDR3 spells CASSYGLTHYEQYF. CDR3 sequence (DNA): TGTGCCAGCAGTTACGGCCTAACCCACTACGAGCAGTACTTC.

The chain couples TRBV5-1 to TRBJ2-3; TRBD1 matches at 7 bases. Germline V gene sequence: CDR1 SGHRS, CDR2 YFSETQ. The V and J ends lost 4 bases and 0 bases, in that order; junction bases with no gene match: 8. The CDR3 covers 16 residues. Here the CDR3 reads CASSRYTGVSTDTQYF. CDR3 bases: TGCGCCAGCAGCCGATATACAGGGGTGAGCACAGATACGCAGTATTTT. The full variable domain, with the rest looked up from reference TRBV5-1 and TRBJ2-3, is KAGVTQTPRYLIKTRGQQVTLSCSPISGHRSVSWYQQTPGQGLQFLFEYFSETQRNKGNFPGRFSGRQFSNSRSEMNVSTLELGDSALYLCASSRYTGVSTDTQYFGPGTRLTVL.

The chain couples TRBV19 to TRBJ1-2; tentatively, D is TRBD1 (5 bases). CDR1 LNHDA and CDR2 SQIVND come from the germline V gene (reference sequence). The CDR3 runs 15 residues. V lost 1 base, J lost 2 bases, and 11 bases lay in between. CDR3 in DNA: TGTGCCAGTAGTATAGGCTGGGACGGCAACTATGGCTACACCTTC. Protein product: CASSIGWDGNYGYTF.

This clonotype was seen a few times. The V call is TRBV4-3, the J call TRBJ2-3; no clear D gene. The CDR3 has 13 amino acids. V lost 1 base and J lost 4, with 6 bases in between. Germline V gene lookup returns CDR1 LGHNA and CDR2 YSLEER. In DNA, the CDR3 is TGCGCCAGCAGCCAAGCTACCGCAGATACGCAGTATTTT. Amino acid sequence: CASSQATADTQYF.

The V call is TRBV7-2, the J call TRBJ1-1; D unresolved. Germline lookup yields CDR1 SGHTA and CDR2 FQGNSA. With 5 bases removed from V and 4 bases from J, the gap between germline ends came to 11 bases. CDR3 length equals 13 residues. The CDR3 protein is CASSPVGFTEAFF. The CDR3 DNA is TGTGCCAGCAGCCCCGTCGGATTCACTGAAGCTTTCTTT.

The rearrangement uses TRBV7-9 and TRBJ2-2, with TRBD1 matching over 8 bases. V lost 5 bases, J lost 3 bases, and 5 bases stayed unmatched. The CDR3 has 15 residues. CDR1 is SEHNR, CDR2 FQNEAQ, per germline (reference sequence). This CDR3 reads CASSPGQGDTGELFF. The CDR3 coding sequence is TGTGCCAGCAGCCCAGGACAGGGAGACACCGGGGAGCTGTTTTTT.

This clonotype turned up a few times. The chain links TRBV28 to TRBJ1-2; 7 positions agree with TRBD1. The CDR3 is 19 amino acids. The junction had 15 bases not matched to a gene; V was cut back by 1 base and J by 1 base. Looked up from germline, CDR1 is MDHEN and CDR2 is SYDVKM. The DNA for the CDR3 is TGTGCCAGCAGTTTATTTTCCGGGACAGCTTTTTTACTTAACTATGGCTACACCTTC. Protein sequence: CASSLFSGTAFLLNYGYTF.

This clonotype came up a few times. The J gene is TRBJ2-7, the V gene TRBV30; D unresolved. The CDR3 has 13 residues. Germline V lookup: CDR1 GTSNPN, CDR2 SVGIG (reference sequence). With 4 bases removed from V and 4 bases from J, the gap between germline ends came to 14 bases. The CDR3 spells CAWTPNGRYEQYF. Written as DNA, the CDR3 is TGTGCCTGGACCCCGAACGGGCGGTACGAGCAGTACTTC.